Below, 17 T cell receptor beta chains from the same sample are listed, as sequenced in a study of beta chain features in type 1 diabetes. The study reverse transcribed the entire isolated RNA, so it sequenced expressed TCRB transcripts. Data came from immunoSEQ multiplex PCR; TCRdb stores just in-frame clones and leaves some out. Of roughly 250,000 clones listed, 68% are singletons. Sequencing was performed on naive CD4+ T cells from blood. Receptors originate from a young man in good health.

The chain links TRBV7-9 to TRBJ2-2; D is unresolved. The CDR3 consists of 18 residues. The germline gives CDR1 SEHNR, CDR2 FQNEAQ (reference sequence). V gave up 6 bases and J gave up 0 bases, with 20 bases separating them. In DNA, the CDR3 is TGTGCCAGCAGAAAAACGGCCTCGGCGAGTTCGAACACCGGGGAGCTGTTTTTT. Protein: CASRKTASASSNTGELFF.

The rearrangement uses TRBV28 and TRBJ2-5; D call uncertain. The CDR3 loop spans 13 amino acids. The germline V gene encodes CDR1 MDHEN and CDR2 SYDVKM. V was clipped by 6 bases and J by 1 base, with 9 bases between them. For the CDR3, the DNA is TGTGCCAGCAGCCCCGAAAGCCAAGAGACCCAGTACTTC. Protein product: CASSPESQETQYF.

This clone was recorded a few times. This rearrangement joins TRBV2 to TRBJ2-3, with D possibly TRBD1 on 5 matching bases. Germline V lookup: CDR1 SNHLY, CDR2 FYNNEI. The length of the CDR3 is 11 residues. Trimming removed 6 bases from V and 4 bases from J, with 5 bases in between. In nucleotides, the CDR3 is TGTGCCAGCAGGGGGCCAGATACGCAGTATTTT. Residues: CASRGPDTQYF.

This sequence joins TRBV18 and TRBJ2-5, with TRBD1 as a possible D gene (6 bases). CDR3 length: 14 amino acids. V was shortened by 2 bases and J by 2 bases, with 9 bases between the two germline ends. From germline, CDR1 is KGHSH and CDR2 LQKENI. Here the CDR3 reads CASSPAGVQETQYF. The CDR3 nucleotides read TGTGCCAGCTCACCAGCAGGGGTGCAAGAGACCCAGTACTTC.

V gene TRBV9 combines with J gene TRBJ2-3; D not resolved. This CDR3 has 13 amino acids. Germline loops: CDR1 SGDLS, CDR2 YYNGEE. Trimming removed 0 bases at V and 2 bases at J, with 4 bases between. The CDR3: CASSVDSTDTQYF. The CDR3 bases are TGTGCCAGCAGCGTAGATTCCACAGATACGCAGTATTTT.

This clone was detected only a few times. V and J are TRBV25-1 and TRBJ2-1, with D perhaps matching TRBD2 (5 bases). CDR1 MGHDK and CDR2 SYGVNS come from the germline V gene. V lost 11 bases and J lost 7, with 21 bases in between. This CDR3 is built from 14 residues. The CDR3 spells CASSRLPSGNEQFF. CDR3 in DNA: TGTGCCTCTAGCAGGCTGCCTAGTGGGAATGAGCAGTTCTTC.

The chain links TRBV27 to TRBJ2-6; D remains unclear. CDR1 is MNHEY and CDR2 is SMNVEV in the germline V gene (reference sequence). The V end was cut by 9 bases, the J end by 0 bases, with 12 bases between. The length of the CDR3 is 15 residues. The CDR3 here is CASMEPSSGANVLTF. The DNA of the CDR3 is TGTGCCAGTATGGAACCAAGCTCTGGGGCCAACGTCCTGACTTTC.

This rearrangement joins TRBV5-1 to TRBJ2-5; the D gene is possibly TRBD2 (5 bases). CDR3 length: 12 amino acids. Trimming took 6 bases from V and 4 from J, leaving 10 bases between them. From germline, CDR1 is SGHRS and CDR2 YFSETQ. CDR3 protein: CASKEGGETQYF. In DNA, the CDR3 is TGCGCCAGCAAAGAAGGAGGAGAGACCCAGTACTTC. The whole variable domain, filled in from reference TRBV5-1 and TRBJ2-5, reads KAGVTQTPRYLIKTRGQQVTLSCSPISGHRSVSWYQQTPGQGLQFLFEYFSETQRNKGNFPGRFSGRQFSNSRSEMNVSTLELGDSALYLCASKEGGETQYFGPGTRLLVL.

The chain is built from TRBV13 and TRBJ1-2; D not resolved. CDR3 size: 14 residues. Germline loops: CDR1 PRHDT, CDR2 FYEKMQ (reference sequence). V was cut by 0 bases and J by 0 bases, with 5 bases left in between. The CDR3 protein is CASSLGQPNYGYTF. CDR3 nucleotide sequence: TGTGCCAGCAGCTTAGGCCAGCCTAACTATGGCTACACCTTC.

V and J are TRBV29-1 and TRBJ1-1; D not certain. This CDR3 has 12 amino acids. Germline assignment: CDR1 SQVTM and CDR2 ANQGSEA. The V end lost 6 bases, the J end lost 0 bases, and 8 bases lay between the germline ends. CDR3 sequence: CSVDTVNTEAFF. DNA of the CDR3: TGCAGCGTAGACACGGTGAACACTGAAGCTTTCTTT.

In DNA, the CDR3 is TGTGCCAGCAGTTCCGACCCTGATTATTACGAGCAGTACTTC. It is translated as CASSSDPDYYEQYF. This chain connects TRBV6-5 to TRBJ2-7, with unresolved D. Germline V gene lookup returns CDR1 MNHEY and CDR2 SVGAGI. The length of the CDR3 is 14 residues. Trimming cost V 4 bases and J 4 bases, with 14 bases left between them.

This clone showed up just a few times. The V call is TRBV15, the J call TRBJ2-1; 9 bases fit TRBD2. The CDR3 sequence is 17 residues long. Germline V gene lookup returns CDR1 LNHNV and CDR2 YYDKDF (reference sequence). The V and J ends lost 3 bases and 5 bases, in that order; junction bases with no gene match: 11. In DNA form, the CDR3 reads TGTGCCACCAGCAGTGGTTGGGGACTAGCCACTAACAATGAGCAGTTCTTC. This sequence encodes CATSSGWGLATNNEQFF. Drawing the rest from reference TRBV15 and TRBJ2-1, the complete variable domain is DAMVIQNPRYQVTQFGKPVTLSCSQTLNHNVMYWYQQKSSQAPKLLFHYYDKDFNNEADTPDNFQSRRPNTSFCFLDIRSPGLGDTAMYLCATSSGWGLATNNEQFFGPGTRLTVL.

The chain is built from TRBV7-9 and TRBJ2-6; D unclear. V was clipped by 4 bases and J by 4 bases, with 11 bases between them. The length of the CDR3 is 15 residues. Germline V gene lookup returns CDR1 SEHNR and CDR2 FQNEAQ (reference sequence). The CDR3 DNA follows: TGTGCCAGCAGCTCCACGGGTGACGGGGCCAACGTCCTGACTTTC. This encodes CASSSTGDGANVLTF.

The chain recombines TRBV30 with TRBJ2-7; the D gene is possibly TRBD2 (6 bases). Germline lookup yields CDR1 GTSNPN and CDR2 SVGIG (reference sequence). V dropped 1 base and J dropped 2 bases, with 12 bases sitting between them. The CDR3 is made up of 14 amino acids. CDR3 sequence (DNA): TGTGCCTGGAGTGCGGGAGTTATTCCCTACGAGCAGTACTTC. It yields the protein CAWSAGVIPYEQYF.

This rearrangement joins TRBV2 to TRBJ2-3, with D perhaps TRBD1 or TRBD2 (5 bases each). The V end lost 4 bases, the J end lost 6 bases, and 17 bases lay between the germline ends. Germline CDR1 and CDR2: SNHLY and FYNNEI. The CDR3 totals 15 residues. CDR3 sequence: CASSGSGKEGDTQYF. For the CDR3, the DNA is TGTGCCAGCAGTGGATCGGGCAAAGAGGGGGATACGCAGTATTTT.

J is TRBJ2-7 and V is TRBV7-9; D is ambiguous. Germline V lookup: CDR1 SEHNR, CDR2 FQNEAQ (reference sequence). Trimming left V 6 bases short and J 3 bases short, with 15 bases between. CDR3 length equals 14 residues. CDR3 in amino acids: CASRSDQKDYEQYF. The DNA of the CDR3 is TGTGCCAGCAGGTCGGACCAGAAAGACTACGAGCAGTACTTC.

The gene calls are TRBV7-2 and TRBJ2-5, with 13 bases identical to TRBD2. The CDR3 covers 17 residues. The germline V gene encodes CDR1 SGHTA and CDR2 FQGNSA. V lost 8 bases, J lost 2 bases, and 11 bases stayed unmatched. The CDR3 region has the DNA TGTGCCAGCGCCATCCGGACTAGCGGGAGTGGGCAAGAGACCCAGTACTTC. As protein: CASAIRTSGSGQETQYF.